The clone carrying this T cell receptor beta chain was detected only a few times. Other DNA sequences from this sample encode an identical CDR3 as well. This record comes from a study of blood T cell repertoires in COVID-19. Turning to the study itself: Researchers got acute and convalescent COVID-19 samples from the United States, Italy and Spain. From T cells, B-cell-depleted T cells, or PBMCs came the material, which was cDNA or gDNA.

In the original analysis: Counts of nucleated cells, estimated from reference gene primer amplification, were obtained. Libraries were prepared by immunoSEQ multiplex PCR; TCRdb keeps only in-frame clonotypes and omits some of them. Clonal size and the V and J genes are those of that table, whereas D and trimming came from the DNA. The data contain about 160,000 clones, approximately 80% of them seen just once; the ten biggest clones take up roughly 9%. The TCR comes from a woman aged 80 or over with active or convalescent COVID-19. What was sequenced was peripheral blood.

CDR3 residues: CASSVQENTEAFF. DNA of the CDR3: TGCGCCAGCAGCGTACAGGAGAACACTGAAGCTTTCTTT. V gene TRBV5-1 combines with J gene TRBJ1-1, with D tentatively TRBD1 (5 bases). This CDR3 is built from 13 residues. The V gene lost 4 bases and the J gene lost 1 base, with 8 bases spanning the gap. The germline V gene has CDR1 SGHRS and CDR2 YFSETQ.